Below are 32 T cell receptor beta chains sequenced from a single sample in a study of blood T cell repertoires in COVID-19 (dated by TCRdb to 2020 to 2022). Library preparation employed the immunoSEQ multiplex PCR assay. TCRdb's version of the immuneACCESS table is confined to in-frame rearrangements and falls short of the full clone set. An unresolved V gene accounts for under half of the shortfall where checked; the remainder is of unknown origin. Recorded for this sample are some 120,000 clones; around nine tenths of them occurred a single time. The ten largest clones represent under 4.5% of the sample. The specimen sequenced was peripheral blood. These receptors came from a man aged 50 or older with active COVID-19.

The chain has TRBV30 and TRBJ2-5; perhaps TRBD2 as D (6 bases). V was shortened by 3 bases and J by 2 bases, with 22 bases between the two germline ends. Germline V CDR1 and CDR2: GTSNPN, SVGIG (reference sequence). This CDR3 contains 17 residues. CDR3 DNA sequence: TGTGCCTGGAGGGCTCTCCTCGGGGGTAAACATCAAGAGACCCAGTACTTC. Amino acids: CAWRALLGGKHQETQYF.

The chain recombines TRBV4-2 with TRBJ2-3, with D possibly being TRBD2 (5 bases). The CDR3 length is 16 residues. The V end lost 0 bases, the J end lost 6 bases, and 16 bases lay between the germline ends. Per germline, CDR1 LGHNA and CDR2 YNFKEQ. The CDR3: CASSQDEASPGDTQYF. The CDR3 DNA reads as TGTGCCAGCAGCCAAGATGAAGCTAGCCCCGGTGATACGCAGTATTTT.

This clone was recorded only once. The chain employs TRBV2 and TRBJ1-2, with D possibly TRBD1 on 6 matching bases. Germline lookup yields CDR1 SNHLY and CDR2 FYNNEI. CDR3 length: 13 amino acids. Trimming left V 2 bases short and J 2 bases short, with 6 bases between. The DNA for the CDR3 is TGTGCCAGCAGTGAACAGGGGAACTATGGCTACACCTTC. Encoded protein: CASSEQGNYGYTF. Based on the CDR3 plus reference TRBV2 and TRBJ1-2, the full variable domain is EPEVTQTPSHQVTQMGQEVILRCVPISNHLYFYWYRQILGQKVEFLVSFYNNEISEKSEIFDDQFSVERPDGSNFTLKIRSTKLEDSAMYFCASSEQGNYGYTFGSGTRLTVV.

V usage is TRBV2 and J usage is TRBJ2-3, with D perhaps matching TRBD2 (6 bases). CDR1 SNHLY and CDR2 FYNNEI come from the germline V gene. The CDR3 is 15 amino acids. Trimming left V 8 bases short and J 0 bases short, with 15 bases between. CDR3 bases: TGTGCCAGCCGACTGCTTAGCGGAAGCACAGATACGCAGTATTTT. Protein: CASRLLSGSTDTQYF.

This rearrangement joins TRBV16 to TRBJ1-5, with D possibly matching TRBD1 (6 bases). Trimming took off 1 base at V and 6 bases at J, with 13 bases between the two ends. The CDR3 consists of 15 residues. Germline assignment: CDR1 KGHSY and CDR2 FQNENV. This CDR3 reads CASSQLGTRGQPQHF. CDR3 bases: TGTGCCAGCAGCCAATTAGGGACAAGAGGTCAGCCCCAGCATTTT.

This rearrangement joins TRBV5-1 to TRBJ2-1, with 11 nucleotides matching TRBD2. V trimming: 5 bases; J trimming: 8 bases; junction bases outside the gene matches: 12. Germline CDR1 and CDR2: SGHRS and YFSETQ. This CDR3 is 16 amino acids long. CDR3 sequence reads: CASRPSASGRIYEQFF. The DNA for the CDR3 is TGCGCCAGCAGACCTTCTGCTAGCGGGAGGATATATGAGCAGTTCTTC.

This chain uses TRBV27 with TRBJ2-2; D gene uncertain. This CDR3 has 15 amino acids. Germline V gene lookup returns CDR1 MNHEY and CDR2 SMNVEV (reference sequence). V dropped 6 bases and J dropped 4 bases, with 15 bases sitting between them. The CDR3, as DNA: TGTGCCAGCAGCATAACCCGGGTCCCCACCGGGGAGCTGTTTTTT. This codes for CASSITRVPTGELFF.

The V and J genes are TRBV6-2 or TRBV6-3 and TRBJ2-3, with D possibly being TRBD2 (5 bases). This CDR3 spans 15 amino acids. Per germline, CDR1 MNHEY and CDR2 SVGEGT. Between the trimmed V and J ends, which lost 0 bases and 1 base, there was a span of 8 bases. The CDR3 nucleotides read TGTGCCAGCAGTTACTCCGGGATTGGCACAGATACGCAGTATTTT. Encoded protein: CASSYSGIGTDTQYF.

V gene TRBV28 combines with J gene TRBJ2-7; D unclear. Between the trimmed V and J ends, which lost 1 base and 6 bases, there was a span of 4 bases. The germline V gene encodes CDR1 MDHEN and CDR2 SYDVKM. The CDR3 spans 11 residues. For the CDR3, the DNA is TGTGCCAGCAGTTTATCTCGCGAGCAGTACTTC. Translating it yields CASSLSREQYF.

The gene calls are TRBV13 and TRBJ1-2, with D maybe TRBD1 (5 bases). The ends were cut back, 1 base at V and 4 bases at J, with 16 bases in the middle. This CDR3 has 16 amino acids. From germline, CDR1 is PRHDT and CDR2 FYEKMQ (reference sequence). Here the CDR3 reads CASSLVPGPGGYGYTF. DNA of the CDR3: TGTGCCAGCAGCTTAGTTCCGGGACCCGGGGGCTATGGCTACACCTTC.

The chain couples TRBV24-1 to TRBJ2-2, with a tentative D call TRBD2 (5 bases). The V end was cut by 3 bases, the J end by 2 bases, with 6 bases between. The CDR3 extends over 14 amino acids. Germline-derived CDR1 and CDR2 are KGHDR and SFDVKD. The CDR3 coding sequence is TGTGCCACCAGTGATGCGGGTAACACCGGGGAGCTGTTTTTT. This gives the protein CATSDAGNTGELFF.

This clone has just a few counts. The CDR3 sequence is CASSQEENYGYTF. The CDR3 DNA reads TGCGCCAGCAGCCAAGAGGAGAACTATGGCTACACCTTC. The chain uses TRBV4-1 and TRBJ1-2; D remains unclear. The CDR3 extends over 13 amino acids. With 0 bases removed from V and 2 bases from J, the gap between germline ends came to 4 bases. The V gene's germline CDR1 is MGHRA and CDR2 YSYEKL.

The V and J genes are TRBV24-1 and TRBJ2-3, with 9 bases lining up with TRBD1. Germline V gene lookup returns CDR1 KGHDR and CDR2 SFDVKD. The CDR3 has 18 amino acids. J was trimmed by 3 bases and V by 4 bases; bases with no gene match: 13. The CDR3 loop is CATSDHHSGTGYTDTQYF. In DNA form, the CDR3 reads TGTGCCACCAGTGACCACCACAGTGGGACAGGGTATACAGATACGCAGTATTTT.

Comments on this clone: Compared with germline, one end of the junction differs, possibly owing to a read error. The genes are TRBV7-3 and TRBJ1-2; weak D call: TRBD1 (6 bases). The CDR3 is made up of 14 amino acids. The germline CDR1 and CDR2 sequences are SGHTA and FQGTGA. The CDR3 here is CASSLRQESYGHTF. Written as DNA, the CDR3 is TGTGCCAGCAGCTTACGACAGGAAAGCTATGGCCACACCTTC.

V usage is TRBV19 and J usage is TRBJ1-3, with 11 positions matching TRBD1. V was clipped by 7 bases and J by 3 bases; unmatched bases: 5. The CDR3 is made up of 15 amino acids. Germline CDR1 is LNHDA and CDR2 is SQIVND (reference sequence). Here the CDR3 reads CASTPGQGVGNTIYF. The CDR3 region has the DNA TGTGCCAGTACCCCGGGACAGGGGGTTGGAAACACCATATATTTT. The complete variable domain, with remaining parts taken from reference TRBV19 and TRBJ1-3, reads DGGITQSPKYLFRKEGQNVTLSCEQNLNHDAMYWYRQDPGQGLRLIYYSQIVNDFQKGDIAEGYSVSREKKESFPLTVTSAQKNPTAFYLCASTPGQGVGNTIYFGEGSWLTVV.

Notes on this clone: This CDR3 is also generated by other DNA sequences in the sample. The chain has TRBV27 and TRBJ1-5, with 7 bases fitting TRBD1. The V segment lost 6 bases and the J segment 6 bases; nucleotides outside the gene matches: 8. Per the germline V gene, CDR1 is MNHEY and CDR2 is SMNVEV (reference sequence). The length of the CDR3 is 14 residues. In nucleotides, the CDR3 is TGTGCCAGCAGCCGTCAACAGGGGAGTCAGCCCCAGCATTTT. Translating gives CASSRQQGSQPQHF.

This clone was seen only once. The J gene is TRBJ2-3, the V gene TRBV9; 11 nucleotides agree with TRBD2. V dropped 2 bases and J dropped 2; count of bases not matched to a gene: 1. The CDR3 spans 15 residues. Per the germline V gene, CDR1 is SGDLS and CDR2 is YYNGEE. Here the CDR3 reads CASSVTSGDTDTQYF. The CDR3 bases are TGTGCCAGCAGCGTGACTAGCGGGGACACAGATACGCAGTATTTT. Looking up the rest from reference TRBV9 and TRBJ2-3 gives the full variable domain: DSGVTQTPKHLITATGQRVTLRCSPRSGDLSVYWYQQSLDQGLQFLIQYYNGEERAKGNILERFSAQQFPDLHSELNLSSLELGDSALYFCASSVTSGDTDTQYFGPGTRLTVL.

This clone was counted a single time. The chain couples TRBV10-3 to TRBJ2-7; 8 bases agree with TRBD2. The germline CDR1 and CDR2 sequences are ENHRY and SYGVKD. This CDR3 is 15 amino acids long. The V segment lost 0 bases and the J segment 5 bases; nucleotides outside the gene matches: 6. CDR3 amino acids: CAISESTGGPHEQYF. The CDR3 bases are TGTGCCATCAGTGAGTCAACGGGGGGGCCCCACGAGCAGTACTTC.

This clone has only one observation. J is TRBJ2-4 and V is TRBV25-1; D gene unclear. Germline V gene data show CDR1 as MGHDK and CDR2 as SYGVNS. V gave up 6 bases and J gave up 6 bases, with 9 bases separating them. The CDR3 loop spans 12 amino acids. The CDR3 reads CASRSGPNIQYF. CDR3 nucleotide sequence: TGTGCCAGCAGGTCTGGGCCAAACATTCAGTACTTC.

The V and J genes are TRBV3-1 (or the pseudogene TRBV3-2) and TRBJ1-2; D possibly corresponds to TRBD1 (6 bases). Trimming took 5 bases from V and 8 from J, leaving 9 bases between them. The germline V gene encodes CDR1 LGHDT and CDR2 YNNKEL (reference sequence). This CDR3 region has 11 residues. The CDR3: CASSFDRGYTF. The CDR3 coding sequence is TGTGCCAGCAGCTTTGACAGGGGCTACACCTTC.

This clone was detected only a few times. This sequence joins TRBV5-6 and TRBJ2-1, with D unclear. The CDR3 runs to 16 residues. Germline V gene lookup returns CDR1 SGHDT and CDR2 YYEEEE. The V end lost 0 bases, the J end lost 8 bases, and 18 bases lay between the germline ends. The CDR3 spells CASSLAGGYLSHEQFF. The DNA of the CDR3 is TGTGCCAGCAGCTTGGCCGGCGGCTACCTCTCACATGAGCAGTTCTTC.

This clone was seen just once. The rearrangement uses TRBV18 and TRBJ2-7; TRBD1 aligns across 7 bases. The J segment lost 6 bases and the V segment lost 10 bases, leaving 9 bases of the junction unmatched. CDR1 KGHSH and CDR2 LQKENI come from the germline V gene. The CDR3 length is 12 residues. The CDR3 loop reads CATTTGSGEQYF. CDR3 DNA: TGTGCCACCACGACAGGGTCCGGCGAGCAGTACTTC. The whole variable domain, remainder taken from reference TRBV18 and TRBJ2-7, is NAGVMQNPRHLVRRRGQEARLRCSPMKGHSHVYWYRQLPEEGLKFMVYLQKENIIDESGMPKERFSAEFPKEGPSILRIQQVVRGDSAAYFCATTTGSGEQYFGPGTRLTVT.

The CDR3 here is CAISEFVGQGTDTQYF. The CDR3 DNA is TGTGCCATCAGTGAGTTTGTGGGACAGGGCACAGATACGCAGTATTTT. This chain joins TRBV10-3 and TRBJ2-3; 8 nucleotides align to TRBD1. Germline V gene data show CDR1 as ENHRY and CDR2 as SYGVKD. The CDR3 has 16 residues. V dropped 1 base and J dropped 1; count of bases not matched to a gene: 4.

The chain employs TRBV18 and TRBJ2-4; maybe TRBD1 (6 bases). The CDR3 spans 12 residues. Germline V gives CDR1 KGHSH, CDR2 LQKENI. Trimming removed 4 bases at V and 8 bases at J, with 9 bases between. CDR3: CASSLEGDIQYF. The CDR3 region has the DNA TGTGCCAGCTCACTAGAGGGGGACATTCAGTACTTC.

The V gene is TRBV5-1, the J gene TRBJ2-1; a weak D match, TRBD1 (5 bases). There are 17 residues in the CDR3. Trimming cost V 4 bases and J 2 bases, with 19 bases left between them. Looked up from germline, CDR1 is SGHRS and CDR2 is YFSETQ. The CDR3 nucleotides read TGCGCCAGCAGCCTTCGTACCAGGGCTACCCCCTACAATGAGCAGTTCTTC. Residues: CASSLRTRATPYNEQFF.

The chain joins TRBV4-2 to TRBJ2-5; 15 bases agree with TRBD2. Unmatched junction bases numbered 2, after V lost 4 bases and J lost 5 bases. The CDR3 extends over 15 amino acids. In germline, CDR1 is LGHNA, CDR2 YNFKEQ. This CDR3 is CASSPGLAGGETQYF. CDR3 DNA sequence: TGTGCCAGCAGCCCCGGACTAGCGGGGGGGGAGACCCAGTACTTC.

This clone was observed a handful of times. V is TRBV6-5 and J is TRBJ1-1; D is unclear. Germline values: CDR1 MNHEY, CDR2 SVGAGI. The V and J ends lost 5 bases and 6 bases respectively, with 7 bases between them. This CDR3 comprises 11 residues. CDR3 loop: CASSSIAEAFF. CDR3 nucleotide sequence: TGTGCCAGCAGTAGCATCGCTGAAGCTTTCTTT.

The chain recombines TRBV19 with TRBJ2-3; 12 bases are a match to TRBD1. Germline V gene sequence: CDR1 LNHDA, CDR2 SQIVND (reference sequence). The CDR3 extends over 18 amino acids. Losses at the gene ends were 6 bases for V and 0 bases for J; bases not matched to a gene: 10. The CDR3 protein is CASRGTGGPKPSTDTQYF. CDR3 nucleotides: TGTGCCAGTAGGGGGACAGGGGGCCCGAAACCTAGCACAGATACGCAGTATTTT.

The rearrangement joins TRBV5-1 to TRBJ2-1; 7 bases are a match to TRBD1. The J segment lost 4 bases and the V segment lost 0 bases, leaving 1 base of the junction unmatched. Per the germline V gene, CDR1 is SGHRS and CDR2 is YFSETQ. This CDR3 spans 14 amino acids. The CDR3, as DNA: TGCGCCAGCAGCTTGGGCAGGGGGTACAATGAGCAGTTCTTC. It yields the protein CASSLGRGYNEQFF.

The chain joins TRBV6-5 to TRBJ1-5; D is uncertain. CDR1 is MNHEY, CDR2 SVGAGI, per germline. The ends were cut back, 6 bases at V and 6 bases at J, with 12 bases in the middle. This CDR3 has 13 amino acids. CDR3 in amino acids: CASSQLPGQPQHF. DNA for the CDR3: TGTGCCAGCAGCCAACTTCCCGGTCAGCCCCAGCATTTT.

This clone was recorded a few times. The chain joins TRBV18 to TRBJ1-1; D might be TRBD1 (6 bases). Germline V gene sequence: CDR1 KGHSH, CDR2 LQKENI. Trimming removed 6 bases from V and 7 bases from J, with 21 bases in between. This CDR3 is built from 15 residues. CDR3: CASSPVGGRVGEAFF. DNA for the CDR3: TGTGCCAGCTCTCCCGTAGGGGGAAGGGTGGGTGAAGCTTTCTTT.

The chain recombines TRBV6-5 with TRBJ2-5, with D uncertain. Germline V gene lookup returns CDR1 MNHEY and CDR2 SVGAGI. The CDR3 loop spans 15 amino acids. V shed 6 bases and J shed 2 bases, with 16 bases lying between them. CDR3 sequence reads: CASRPRWQVQETQYF. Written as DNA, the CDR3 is TGTGCCAGCAGACCAAGGTGGCAGGTTCAAGAGACCCAGTACTTC.